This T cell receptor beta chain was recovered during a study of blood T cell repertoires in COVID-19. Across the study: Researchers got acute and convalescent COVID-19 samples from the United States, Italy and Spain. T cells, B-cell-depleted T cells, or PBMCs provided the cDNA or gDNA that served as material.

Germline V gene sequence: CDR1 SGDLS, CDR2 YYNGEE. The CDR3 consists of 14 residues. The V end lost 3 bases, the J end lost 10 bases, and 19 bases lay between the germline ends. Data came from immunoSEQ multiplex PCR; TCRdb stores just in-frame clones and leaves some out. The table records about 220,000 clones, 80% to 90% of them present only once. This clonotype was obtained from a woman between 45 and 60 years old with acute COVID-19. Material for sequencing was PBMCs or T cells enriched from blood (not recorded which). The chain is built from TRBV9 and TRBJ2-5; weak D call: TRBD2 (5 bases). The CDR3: CASSAQVLGPFQYF. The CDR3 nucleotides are TGTGCCAGCAGCGCCCAAGTACTAGGGCCATTCCAGTACTTC.